These 24 T cell receptor beta chains originate from one sample sequenced in a study of graft-versus-host responses after intestinal transplantation. Sequenced by immunoSEQ multiplex PCR; TCRdb stores in-frame clones only, minus some. Counted here are some 6,700 clones, approximately 89% occurring once; the ten biggest clones make up over 4.5%. The sample consisted of PBMCs, taken around 82 days after transplant. The receptor source for this set is a human patient who received an intestinal transplant, so some T cells may come from the graft donor.

The chain joins TRBV5-6 to TRBJ1-5; D might be TRBD1 (6 bases). The V end was cut by 2 bases, the J end by 6 bases, with 15 bases between. In germline, CDR1 is SGHDT, CDR2 YYEEEE. This CDR3 spans 15 amino acids. The CDR3 bases are TGTGCCAGCAGCTTTTCGTCAGGGGAGGGTCAGCCCCAGCATTTT. Translating it yields CASSFSSGEGQPQHF.

The chain carries TRBV9 and TRBJ2-1, with 11 positions matching TRBD2. The CDR3 contains 15 residues. Germline V CDR1 and CDR2: SGDLS, YYNGEE. V shed 3 bases and J 3 bases; nucleotides not matched to a gene: 2. The CDR3, as DNA: TGTGCCAGCAGCGAAGGGACTAGCGGCTACAATGAGCAGTTCTTC. Translated, it gives CASSEGTSGYNEQFF.

The chain links TRBV21-1 to TRBJ2-7. TRBV21-1 is recorded as a pseudogene. The CDR3 totals 15 residues. The CDR3 loop reads CASSKVSRGAREQYV. In nucleotides, the CDR3 is TGTGCCAGCAGCAAAGTAAGCAGAGGGGCGAGGGAGCAGTACGTC.

The V gene is TRBV29-1, the J gene TRBJ1-2; perhaps TRBD1 as D (5 bases). Germline V CDR1 and CDR2: SQVTM, ANQGSEA. The CDR3 totals 12 residues. Trimming pared 3 bases from V and 5 bases from J, leaving 10 bases between. CDR3 loop: CSVETDQYGYTF. The CDR3 DNA reads as TGCAGCGTTGAGACAGATCAGTATGGCTACACCTTC.

V usage is TRBV19 and J usage is TRBJ1-1; TRBD1 might be the D (5 bases). The CDR3 consists of 13 residues. V was clipped by 3 bases and J by 8 bases, with 13 bases between them. The germline V gene encodes CDR1 LNHDA and CDR2 SQIVND (reference sequence). The CDR3 reads CASSMGGHPEAFF. In DNA, the CDR3 is TGTGCCAGTAGTATGGGAGGACACCCAGAAGCTTTCTTT.

J is TRBJ1-1 and V is TRBV28; 7 bases agree with TRBD1. Germline lookup yields CDR1 MDHEN and CDR2 SYDVKM. The CDR3 consists of 14 residues. J gave up 6 bases and V 7 bases, and 11 bases lay outside the gene matches. The DNA of the CDR3 is TGTGCCAGCAATTTGGAGGGGGCAGCCGCTGAAGCTTTCTTT. Protein sequence: CASNLEGAAAEAFF.

The chain is built from TRBV11-2 and TRBJ1-6; TRBD1 might be the D (6 bases). CDR1 is SGHAT and CDR2 is FQNNGV in the germline V gene. V lost 5 bases, J lost 7 bases, and 15 bases lay in between. CDR3 length equals 15 residues. CDR3 sequence (DNA): TGTGCCAGCAGCCCGGTCGGGGGGCGGAATTCACCCCTCCACTTT. Its translation is CASSPVGGRNSPLHF.

This chain uses TRBV7-6 with TRBJ2-1; D is perhaps TRBD1 (5 bases). CDR1 and CDR2 from the germline V gene are SGHVS and FNYEAQ. The CDR3 spans 14 residues. Trimming shortened V by 2 bases and J by 7 bases, and 12 bases separated the two germline ends. The CDR3 reads CASSLSPTGNEQFF. For the CDR3, the DNA is TGTGCCAGCAGCTTATCCCCAACAGGTAATGAGCAGTTCTTC.

There are a few counts of this clone. The rearrangement joins TRBV27 to TRBJ2-7; D gene unclear. Trimming stripped 0 bases from V and 3 bases from J, with 6 bases between. This CDR3 has 13 amino acids. Germline CDR1 MNHEY, CDR2 SMNVEV (reference sequence). CDR3 loop: CASSLSYGYEQYF. CDR3 sequence (DNA): TGTGCCAGCAGTTTATCATATGGCTACGAGCAGTACTTC.

The chain's CDR3 is CSVEESDYNEQFF. CDR3 sequence (DNA): TGCAGCGTTGAGGAGTCGGATTACAATGAGCAGTTCTTC. J is TRBJ2-1 and V is TRBV29-1; D remains ambiguous. The CDR3 sequence is 13 residues long. Trimming shortened V by 3 bases and J by 4 bases, and 10 bases separated the two germline ends. In germline, CDR1 is SQVTM, CDR2 ANQGSEA.

The chain recombines TRBV4-1 with TRBJ2-7; D ambiguous. The ends were cut back, 1 base at V and 0 bases at J, with 7 bases in the middle. Germline V gene data show CDR1 as MGHRA and CDR2 as YSYEKL. The CDR3 sequence is 14 residues long. The CDR3 region is CASSQATRSYEQYF. CDR3 nucleotides: TGCGCCAGCAGCCAAGCCACCCGCTCCTACGAGCAGTACTTC.

The chain joins TRBV13 to TRBJ1-3; TRBD1 might be the D (5 bases). The CDR3 runs 13 residues. Germline CDR1 reads PRHDT; CDR2 reads FYEKMQ (reference sequence). V dropped 5 bases and J dropped 4 bases, with 9 bases sitting between them. The CDR3 reads CASSPRGGNTIYF. Written as DNA, the CDR3 is TGTGCCAGCAGCCCGAGGGGAGGAAACACCATATATTTT. Full variable domain (remainder filled in from reference TRBV13 and TRBJ1-3): AAGVIQSPRHLIKEKRETATLKCYPIPRHDTVYWYQQGPGQDPQFLISFYEKMQSDKGSIPDRFSAQQFSDYHSELNMSSLELGDSALYFCASSPRGGNTIYFGEGSWLTVV.

This chain links TRBV5-8 with TRBJ2-7; D not resolved. The CDR3 length is 13 residues. The germline V gene encodes CDR1 SGHTS and CDR2 YDEGEE. Between the trimmed V and J ends, which lost 0 bases and 0 bases, there was a span of 4 bases. The CDR3 loop is CASSLGHSYEQYF. For the CDR3, the DNA is TGTGCCAGCAGCTTGGGACACTCCTACGAGCAGTACTTC.

The gene calls are TRBV27 and TRBJ2-5; TRBD2 matches at 10 bases. From germline, CDR1 is MNHEY and CDR2 SMNVEV (reference sequence). Trimming cost V 4 bases and J 2 bases; bases outside gene matches: 7. This CDR3 region has 16 residues. The CDR3 nucleotides read TGTGCCAGCAGTTCCGGGACTAGCGTTACACAAGAGACCCAGTACTTC. It codes for CASSSGTSVTQETQYF.

This rearrangement joins TRBV2 to TRBJ2-2, with 7 bases lining up with TRBD2. Looked up from germline, CDR1 is SNHLY and CDR2 is FYNNEI. The CDR3 has 13 residues. V lost 6 bases to trimming and J lost 8 bases; unmatched junction nucleotides: 6. As DNA, the CDR3 is TGTGCCAGCAGGGCGGGGGTCGGGGGGGAGCTGTTTTTT. Translated: CASRAGVGGELFF.

Comments on this clone: The same CDR3 also results from other DNA sequences found in this sample. V and J are TRBV9 and TRBJ2-2; 8 bases map to TRBD2. The CDR3 contains 15 residues. Germline loops: CDR1 SGDLS, CDR2 YYNGEE. Unmatched junction bases numbered 4, after V lost 0 bases and J lost 6 bases. This chain's CDR3 is CASSVDSRGAGELFF. Written as DNA, the CDR3 is TGTGCCAGCAGCGTAGATTCGCGGGGGGCCGGGGAGCTGTTTTTT.

Only a few counts were recorded for this clone. The chain links TRBV6-1 to TRBJ1-1; D is undetermined. The CDR3 consists of 18 residues. The V end was cut by 4 bases, the J end by 1 base, with 22 bases between. The V gene's germline CDR1 is MNHNS and CDR2 SASEGT. CDR3 residues: CASSGYLEITEGNTEAFF. In nucleotides, the CDR3 is TGTGCCAGCAGTGGATACCTGGAAATTACAGAAGGGAACACTGAAGCTTTCTTT.

This rearrangement joins TRBV5-4 to TRBJ2-5, with D possibly matching TRBD1 (5 bases). This CDR3 has 14 residues. Germline V gene lookup returns CDR1 SGHNT and CDR2 YYREEE (reference sequence). Between the trimmed V and J ends, which lost 2 bases and 5 bases, there was a span of 13 bases. CDR3 residues: CASSFRVPGETQYF. Written as DNA, the CDR3 is TGTGCCAGCAGCTTCAGGGTGCCAGGGGAGACCCAGTACTTC.

The chain couples TRBV19 to TRBJ2-1, with D possibly matching TRBD1 (5 bases). The CDR3 covers 14 residues. CDR1 is LNHDA and CDR2 is SQIVND in the germline V gene (reference sequence). Trimming removed 8 bases at V and 5 bases at J, with 16 bases between. This CDR3 reads CASGEAGLHNEQFF. The CDR3 coding sequence is TGTGCCAGTGGTGAAGCAGGGTTACACAATGAGCAGTTCTTC.

The CDR3 DNA follows: TGTGCCAGCAGTTTATCCCCACCCCAGTTAGGGAACTACAATGAGCAGTTCTTC. Translating it yields CASSLSPPQLGNYNEQFF. The chain is built from TRBV28 and TRBJ2-1; no clear D gene. The CDR3 covers 18 residues. The V and J ends lost 1 base and 3 bases respectively, with 19 bases between them. CDR1 is MDHEN and CDR2 is SYDVKM in the germline V gene.

This clone was seen only once. This chain joins TRBV23-1 and TRBJ2-7; tentatively, D is TRBD1 (6 bases). TRBV23-1 is filed as an ORF, its function uncertain. The length of the CDR3 is 16 residues. Trimming took off 0 bases at V and 0 bases at J, with 12 bases between the two ends. In DNA form, the CDR3 reads TGCGCCAGCAGTCAATCCCGACAGGTATACTCCTACGAGCAGTACTTC. Protein product: CASSQSRQVYSYEQYF.

The chain employs TRBV7-9 and TRBJ2-7; tentatively, D is TRBD2 (6 bases). Germline assignment: CDR1 SEHNR and CDR2 FQNEAQ (reference sequence). V lost 2 bases to trimming and J lost 6 bases, with 17 bases between them. The CDR3 consists of 15 residues. The CDR3 nucleotides read TGTGCCAGCAGCTTACCCCGCCCCCCCGGGGGCGAGCAGTACTTC. It yields the protein CASSLPRPPGGEQYF.

V gene TRBV6-1 combines with J gene TRBJ1-4; 9 bases match TRBD1. The CDR3 extends over 15 amino acids. The germline V gene encodes CDR1 MNHNS and CDR2 SASEGT. The V and J ends lost 0 bases and 7 bases, in that order; junction bases with no gene match: 3. CDR3 sequence reads: CASSEAETGGEKLFF. The DNA for the CDR3 is TGTGCCAGCAGTGAAGCGGAGACAGGGGGTGAAAAACTGTTTTTT.

J is TRBJ2-1 and V is TRBV21-1. TRBV21-1 has pseudogene status. The CDR3 loop spans 18 amino acids. The CDR3 region is CASSKEASPRYSYNEQFF. The CDR3, as DNA: TGTGCCAGCAGCAAAGAGGCCAGCCCCCGTTACTCCTACAATGAGCAGTTCTTC.